Listed here are 5 T cell receptor beta chains from one sample, sequenced in a study of shared clonotypes between healthy human individuals. The repertoire was sequenced with immunoSEQ multiplex PCR; TCRdb's copy has only in-frame clones and lacks some. The sample contains some 1 million clones, around 74% of which appear only once. Sequencing used memory CD4+ T cells sorted from blood. The subset here: CD45RA-negative fraction. The receptors were sampled from a young man in good health.

V gene TRBV19 combines with J gene TRBJ2-7, with D perhaps matching TRBD1 (5 bases). Trimming removed 4 bases at V and 0 bases at J, with 10 bases between. The germline gives CDR1 LNHDA, CDR2 SQIVND (reference sequence). CDR3 length: 14 amino acids. The CDR3 reads CASSRTSSSYEQYF. The CDR3 DNA follows: TGTGCCAGTAGTAGGACATCGAGCTCCTACGAGCAGTACTTC.

The genes are TRBV6-1 and TRBJ2-7; maybe TRBD1 (5 bases). V gave up 8 bases and J gave up 6 bases, with 14 bases separating them. This CDR3 has 12 amino acids. Germline V gene data show CDR1 as MNHNS and CDR2 as SASEGT. CDR3 DNA sequence: TGTGCCAGCGGCCAGGGCTACGGCGAGCAGTACTTC. Its translation is CASGQGYGEQYF.

The chain recombines TRBV19 with TRBJ2-5; the match to TRBD1 covers 8 bases. CDR1 and CDR2 from the germline V gene are LNHDA and SQIVND (reference sequence). The CDR3 has 15 residues. The ends lost 5 bases at V and 2 bases at J; junction bases unmatched: 7. CDR3 loop: CASSALDRVQETQYF. The CDR3 DNA is TGTGCCAGTAGTGCCCTGGACAGGGTACAAGAGACCCAGTACTTC.

J is TRBJ1-2 and V is TRBV28; weak D call: TRBD1 (6 bases). The CDR3 has 15 amino acids. Deletions cut 5 bases from V and 2 bases from J, with 15 bases between. Germline CDR1 and CDR2: MDHEN and SYDVKM. The CDR3 here is CASSTPPTGNYGYTF. DNA of the CDR3: TGTGCCAGCAGTACTCCCCCTACAGGGAACTATGGCTACACCTTC.

A single count supports this clone. The CDR3 coding sequence is TGTGCCAGCAGCGTGAGCGGGGGGCGCGCAGATACGCAGTATTTT. This codes for CASSVSGGRADTQYF. The chain carries TRBV11-3 and TRBJ2-3; 9 nucleotides align to TRBD2. The CDR3 is 15 amino acids. V lost 5 bases to trimming and J lost 4 bases; unmatched junction nucleotides: 7. Germline CDR1 and CDR2: SGHNT and YENEEA. Looking up the rest from reference TRBV11-3 and TRBJ2-3 gives the full variable domain: EAGVVQSPRYKIIEKKQPVAFWCNPISGHNTLYWYLQNLGQGPELLIRYENEEAVDDSQLPKDRFSAERLKGVDSTLKIQPAELGDSAVYLCASSVSGGRADTQYFGPGTRLTVL.